A selection of T cell receptor beta chains follows, all from one sample in a study of cytomegalovirus exposure and HLA in healthy donors. Clones were read by immunoSEQ multiplex PCR, and TCRdb kept only the in-frame ones, dropping some. The data hold around 57,000 clones, with 80% to 90% observed a single time. The material sequenced was PBMCs. The receptors were gathered from a man aged 25 to 40 in good health and CMV-seropositive. Both conserved end residues are part of each CDR3. Fields, in order: V gene, clone size, D gene, J gene, CDR3 protein, CDR3 DNA. D genes are given only for firm matches. Where a row states a size, it is once, few, many or the class of an expanded clone; other rows omit it.

>TRBV5-1|NA|TRBD1|TRBJ2-5
CASSLDDRGEETQYF
TGCGCCAGCAGCTTGGACGACAGGGGGGAAGAGACCCAGTACTTC
>TRBV12-5|NA|TRBD1|TRBJ2-7
CASGLFGQGAFYEQYF
TGTGCTAGTGGTTTATTCGGACAGGGGGCTTTTTACGAGCAGTACTTC
>TRBV7-9|few|NA|TRBJ2-5
CSSSLVAWDF
TGTTCCAGCAGCTTAGTAGCCTGGGACTTC
>TRBV7-9|NA|TRBD2|TRBJ2-7
CASSSISSGRAYEQYF
TGTGCCAGCAGCTCGATATCTAGCGGGAGGGCCTACGAGCAGTACTTC
>TRBV7-9|once|NA|TRBJ2-7
CASSLGYGYSYEQYF
TGTGCCAGCAGCTTGGGCTACGGTTACTCCTACGAGCAGTACTTC
>TRBV7-6|NA|TRBD2|TRBJ2-1
CASSLGTSGETYNEQFF
TGTGCCAGCAGCTTAGGGACTAGCGGGGAGACCTACAATGAGCAGTTCTTC
>TRBV5-1|NA|TRBD2|TRBJ2-3
CASSRPGLAGGTDTQYF
TGCGCCAGCAGCCGTCCGGGACTAGCGGGGGGCACAGATACGCAGTATTTT
>TRBV7-2|NA|NA|TRBJ2-7
CASSPRGYEQYF
TGTGCCAGCAGCCCCCGGGGGTACGAGCAGTACTTC
>TRBV25-1|few|TRBD1|TRBJ2-2
CASSSGTENTGELFF
TGTGCCAGCAGTTCCGGGACAGAGAACACCGGGGAGCTGTTTTTT
>TRBV6-1|NA|NA|TRBJ2-7
CASRTTGSYEQYF
TGTGCCAGCAGGACGACAGGCTCCTACGAGCAGTACTTC
>TRBV29-1|NA|NA|TRBJ2-1
CSVEGPPTGLYNEQFF
TGCAGCGTTGAAGGGCCCCCAACAGGGCTTTACAATGAGCAGTTCTTC
>TRBV30|NA|TRBD1|TRBJ1-1
CAWNKATGGRTEAFF
TGTGCCTGGAATAAAGCGACAGGGGGCAGGACTGAAGCTTTCTTT
>TRBV4-1|NA|NA|TRBJ2-5
CASSQVIKGSRETQYF
TGCGCCAGCAGCCAAGTGATTAAGGGGTCCCGGGAGACCCAGTACTTC
>TRBV9|NA|TRBD2|TRBJ2-1
CASSVTSGYTGYNEQFF
TGTGCCAGCAGCGTGACTAGCGGGTATACAGGGTACAATGAGCAGTTCTTC
>TRBV5-1|NA|NA|TRBJ2-2
CASSLGDTGELFF
TGCGCCAGCAGCTTAGGGGACACCGGGGAGCTGTTTTTT
>TRBV7-9|NA|TRBD1|TRBJ2-2
CASSFDRDTGELFF
TGTGCCAGCAGCTTCGACAGGGACACCGGGGAGCTGTTTTTT
>TRBV5-1|NA|NA|TRBJ1-1
CASSSGQFGTEAFF
TGCGCCAGCAGCTCAGGACAGTTCGGAACTGAAGCTTTCTTT
>TRBV2|NA|TRBD2|TRBJ2-5
CASSSRTSRGTQYF
TGTGCCAGCAGTTCCAGGACTAGTCGGGGGACCCAGTACTTC
>TRBV14|NA|NA|TRBJ2-3
CASSQGGLTQYF
TGTGCCAGCAGCCAAGGGGGCCTGACGCAGTATTTT
>TRBV28|NA|TRBD1|TRBJ1-4
CASSSPTGRGEKLFF
TGTGCCAGCAGTTCCCCGACAGGGAGAGGAGAAAAACTGTTTTTT
>TRBV28|NA|TRBD1|TRBJ2-7
CASSSSGTGSYEQYF
TGTGCCAGCAGTTCCTCCGGGACAGGGTCCTACGAGCAGTACTTC
>TRBV28|NA|NA|TRBJ2-3
CASSFLTSTADTQYF
TGTGCCAGCAGTTTTTTGACTAGTACAGCAGATACGCAGTATTTT
>TRBV30|NA|NA|TRBJ2-2
CAWSGQGELFF
TGTGCCTGGAGTGGACAAGGGGAGCTGTTTTTT
>TRBV5-1|NA|TRBD1|TRBJ1-1
CASSMGQGATEAFF
TGCGCCAGCAGCATGGGACAGGGGGCGACTGAAGCTTTCTTT
>TRBV11-2|once|NA|TRBJ2-1
CASRVLSSYNEQFF
TGTGCCAGCAGAGTCCTTAGCTCCTACAATGAGCAGTTCTTC
>TRBV7-2|NA|NA|TRBJ1-2
CASSFKLYGYTF
TGTGCCAGCAGCTTTAAGCTCTATGGCTACACCTTC
>TRBV5-6|NA|NA|TRBJ1-4
CASSLDLAGTNEKLFF
TGTGCCAGCAGCTTGGATTTGGCGGGAACTAATGAAAAACTGTTTTTT
>TRBV11-3|NA|NA|TRBJ2-7
CASRKTNSYEQYF
TGTGCCAGCAGAAAGACTAACTCCTACGAGCAGTACTTC
>TRBV7-9|NA|NA|TRBJ1-1
CASSLGGANTEAFF
TGTGCCAGCAGCTTAGGGGGAGCGAACACTGAAGCCTTCTTT
>TRBV28|NA|NA|TRBJ2-4
CASSLGRNIQYF
TGTGCCAGCAGTTTAGGCAGAAACATTCAGTACTTC
>TRBV18|NA|NA|TRBJ1-1
CASSPLPGDSNTEAFF
TGTGCCAGCTCACCACTCCCCGGGGACTCGAACACTGAAGCTTTCTTT